The 23 T cell receptor beta chains below come from one sample, sequenced in a study of read filtering for tumor transcriptome and immune sequencing. This library used about 360 ng RNA and molecular barcoded adaptors spanning alpha/delta and beta/gamma chains. A single record per CDR3 protein comes from TCRdb applying MiXCR to the reads. The table has 45,000 to 50,000 distinct CDR3 sequences, around 12% seen once. The source material was a population of CD138-negative cells sorted from bone marrow. The origin of the receptors is a donor at least 40 years old with multiple myeloma.

This clonotype was counted at least ten times. The V call is TRBV20-1, the J call TRBJ1-5, with 8 bases identical to TRBD1. V trimming: 6 bases; J trimming: 1 base; junction bases outside the gene matches: 11. CDR1 is DFQATT and CDR2 is SNEGSKA in the germline V gene (reference sequence). This CDR3 spans 16 amino acids. The CDR3 DNA follows: TGCAGTGCCATCTCAGGGGGCAGTTCGAGCAATCAGCCCCAGCATTTT. Its protein product is CSAISGGSSSNQPQHF.

On this clonotype: A single base separates this from a much larger clone, so it may be a read error. CDR3 protein: CASSPPASGKETQYF. The CDR3 DNA reads as TGTGCCAGCAGCCCCCCGGCTAGCGGGAAAGAGACCCAGTACTTC. This sequence joins TRBV27 and TRBJ2-5, with 9 bases aligning to TRBD2. This CDR3 has 15 residues. Trimming cost V 6 bases and J 3 bases; bases outside gene matches: 8. Germline V gene lookup returns CDR1 MNHEY and CDR2 SMNVEV (reference sequence).

This clonotype was seen at least ten times. The V gene is TRBV20-1, the J gene TRBJ1-2, with 7 nucleotides matching TRBD1. Germline values: CDR1 DFQATT, CDR2 SNEGSKA (reference sequence). V lost 6 bases and J lost 6; bases outside the gene matches: 7. The CDR3 consists of 12 residues. For the CDR3, the DNA is TGCAGTGCAGCCGGGACAGAGAATGGCTACACCTTC. This translates into CSAAGTENGYTF.

This clonotype was recorded many times. The chain carries TRBV11-3 and TRBJ2-1; 14 bases agree with TRBD2. The CDR3 consists of 18 residues. V gave up 0 bases and J gave up 0 bases; unmatched junction bases: 1. Germline CDR1 is SGHNT and CDR2 is YENEEA. The CDR3 coding sequence is TGTGCCAGCAGCTTAGAGGGGACTAGCGGGAGCTCCTACAATGAGCAGTTCTTC. As protein: CASSLEGTSGSSYNEQFF.

This clonotype was recorded at least ten times. The V and J genes are TRBV6-5 and TRBJ1-2; D unresolved. Trimming shortened V by 0 bases and J by 6 bases, and 14 bases separated the two germline ends. The CDR3 runs 15 residues. From germline, CDR1 is MNHEY and CDR2 SVGAGI. CDR3 loop: CASSYSRNGLDGYTF. The CDR3, as DNA: TGTGCCAGCAGTTACTCGAGAAACGGGTTGGATGGCTACACCTTC.

This clonotype was picked up a small number of times. The V and J genes are TRBV29-1 and TRBJ1-1; the D is unclear. This CDR3 contains 10 residues. CDR1 is SQVTM, CDR2 ANQGSEA, per germline. The DNA for the CDR3 is TGCGGCGGAGGGAAGTCTGGAGCTTTCTTT. Protein sequence: CGGGKSGAFF.

This clonotype appeared many times. This chain connects TRBV28 to TRBJ2-3; D remains ambiguous. CDR3 size: 12 residues. Germline V CDR1 and CDR2: MDHEN, SYDVKM. With 5 bases removed from V and 3 bases from J, the gap between germline ends came to 6 bases. For the CDR3, the DNA is TGTGCCAGCAGTGCAGTAACAGATACGCAGTATTTT. Translation: CASSAVTDTQYF.

This clonotype has more than one count but fewer than ten. V and J are TRBV29-1 and TRBJ1-1; D not certain. Trimming shortened V by 6 bases and J by 0 bases, and 11 bases separated the two germline ends. This CDR3 region has 13 residues. CDR1 is SQVTM, CDR2 ANQGSEA, per germline. The CDR3 DNA is TGCAGCGTCCAACTAAAAGTGAACACTGAAGCTTTCTTT. The encoded protein is CSVQLKVNTEAFF.

This clonotype has a count of ten or more. The chain uses TRBV27 and TRBJ2-7; 7 nucleotides line up with TRBD2. Germline loops: CDR1 MNHEY, CDR2 SMNVEV (reference sequence). This CDR3 spans 16 amino acids. The V gene end was trimmed by 2 bases and the J gene end by 3 bases; junction bases not matched to a gene: 10. The CDR3 reads CASSLKGGSLDYEQYF. CDR3 in DNA: TGTGCCAGCAGTTTAAAGGGCGGGAGCCTGGACTACGAGCAGTACTTC.

Many counts were recorded for this clonotype. The chain carries TRBV7-9 and TRBJ1-1; no firm D call. The CDR3 length is 15 residues. Germline V gene sequence: CDR1 SEHNR, CDR2 FQNEAQ (reference sequence). The germline V and J ends were trimmed by 5 bases and 2 bases, with 15 bases remaining between them. CDR3 sequence reads: CASSPTGIVNTEAFF. CDR3 in DNA: TGTGCCAGCAGCCCGACGGGGATAGTCAACACTGAAGCTTTCTTT. Supplemented by reference TRBV7-9 and TRBJ1-1, the full variable domain reads DTGVSQNPRHKITKRGQNVTFRCDPISEHNRLYWYRQTLGQGPEFLTYFQNEAQLEKSRLLSDRFSAERPKGSFSTLEIQRTEQGDSAMYLCASSPTGIVNTEAFFGQGTRLTVV.

This clonotype was seen repeatedly, ten times or more. The chain couples TRBV6-2 or TRBV6-3 to TRBJ2-7; TRBD2 matches 10 bases. V dropped 7 bases and J dropped 3; count of bases not matched to a gene: 6. Germline V lookup: CDR1 MNHEY, CDR2 SVGEGT. This CDR3 region has 14 residues. Here the CDR3 reads CASNLAGADYEQYF. The CDR3 coding sequence is TGTGCCAGCAACCTAGCGGGAGCAGACTACGAGCAGTACTTC.

Note on this clonotype: Lacking the conserved final phenylalanine or tryptophan, this CDR3 likely reflects a read error. The chain couples TRBV5-1 to TRBJ2-3; 10 bases fit TRBD2. The V and J ends lost 1 base and 4 bases, in that order; junction bases with no gene match: 3. CDR1 is SGHRS, CDR2 YFSETQ, per germline. The CDR3 covers 15 residues. CDR3 residues: CASSLIAGGADTQYS. CDR3 coding DNA: TGCGCCAGCAGCTTGATAGCGGGAGGAGCAGATACGCAGTATTCT.

To note about this clonotype: Compared with germline, one end of the junction differs, possibly owing to a read error. The chain links TRBV20-1 to TRBJ1-1; D not resolved. CDR3 length equals 17 residues. Germline CDR1 reads DFQATT; CDR2 reads SNEGSKA (reference sequence). The CDR3 DNA is TGCAGTGCTAACCCTGGACGTCCCTCCTTTCGTAACACTGATGCTTTCTTT. It is translated as CSANPGRPSFRNTDAFF.

At least ten counts were recorded for this clonotype. V gene TRBV20-1 combines with J gene TRBJ1-1, with D maybe TRBD1 (5 bases). The CDR3 loop spans 12 amino acids. Trimming cost V 7 bases and J 4 bases, with 13 bases left between them. CDR1 and CDR2 (germline): DFQATT, SNEGSKA (reference sequence). CDR3 sequence reads: CSVAQGGTEAFF. CDR3 DNA: TGCAGTGTGGCTCAGGGTGGCACTGAAGCTTTCTTT.

The table lists this clonotype with many counts. The V and J genes are TRBV10-1 and TRBJ1-1; unclear D gene. CDR1 is WNHNN, CDR2 SYGVQD, per germline (reference sequence). V gave up 0 bases and J gave up 1 base, with 9 bases separating them. The CDR3 is 15 amino acids. CDR3 DNA: TGCGCCAGCAGTGAGTCGAAATGGGCGAACACTGAAGCTTTCTTT. It yields the protein CASSESKWANTEAFF.

This clonotype is judged medium-sized. The chain joins TRBV11-2 to TRBJ2-1; 7 positions agree with TRBD1. Trimming at V came to 1 base and at J to 3 bases, leaving 0 bases not matched to a gene. CDR1 SGHAT and CDR2 FQNNGV come from the germline V gene. The CDR3 extends over 14 amino acids. CDR3 amino acids: CASSLGQGYNEQFF. The CDR3 DNA follows: TGTGCCAGCAGCTTAGGACAGGGCTACAATGAGCAGTTCTTC.

This clonotype was recorded at least ten times. The chain is built from TRBV27 and TRBJ2-5, with TRBD2 matching over 7 bases. J was trimmed by 5 bases and V by 1 base; bases with no gene match: 13. Germline lookup yields CDR1 MNHEY and CDR2 SMNVEV (reference sequence). The CDR3 sequence is 17 residues long. CDR3 residues: CASSLYTLGGVLETQYF. In DNA, the CDR3 is TGTGCCAGCAGTTTATATACCCTGGGAGGGGTCCTCGAGACCCAGTACTTC.

Many counts were recorded for this clonotype. The J gene is TRBJ2-3, the V gene TRBV6-6; D call uncertain. From germline, CDR1 is MNHNY and CDR2 SVGAGI (reference sequence). V dropped 5 bases and J dropped 6 bases, with 6 bases sitting between them. The CDR3 consists of 11 residues. The CDR3: CASSTRDTQYF. The CDR3 DNA follows: TGTGCCAGCAGTACTCGGGATACGCAGTATTTT.

This clonotype was recorded many times. The chain couples TRBV19 to TRBJ2-2; 8 bases are shared with TRBD1. Per germline, CDR1 LNHDA and CDR2 SQIVND (reference sequence). V shed 5 bases and J 5 bases; nucleotides not matched to a gene: 10. The CDR3 runs to 16 residues. CDR3 sequence (DNA): TGTGCCAGTAGTCAGGGGGCGCGGAAAGTGACCGGGGAGCTGTTTTTT. Its protein is CASSQGARKVTGELFF.

Many counts were recorded for this clonotype. The J gene is TRBJ2-7, the V gene TRBV5-1, with D tentatively TRBD1 (5 bases). The germline V gene encodes CDR1 SGHRS and CDR2 YFSETQ. This CDR3 spans 15 amino acids. V lost 0 bases, J lost 2 bases, and 12 bases lay in between. The chain's CDR3 is CASSLDWGRAYEQYF. CDR3 sequence (DNA): TGCGCCAGCAGCTTGGATTGGGGCAGAGCCTACGAGCAGTACTTC.

This clonotype was detected a few times. The chain recombines TRBV7-6 with TRBJ1-3; D is uncertain. CDR1 SGHVS and CDR2 FNYEAQ come from the germline V gene. V dropped 0 bases and J dropped 0 bases, with 6 bases sitting between them. The CDR3 covers 15 residues. This chain's CDR3 is CASSLAGSSGNTIYF. DNA of the CDR3: TGTGCCAGCAGCTTAGCGGGTAGCTCTGGAAACACCATATATTTT. The variable domain in full, completed from reference TRBV7-6 and TRBJ1-3, reads GAGVSQSPRYKVTKRGQDVALRCDPISGHVSLYWYRQALGQGPEFLTYFNYEAQQDKSGLPNDRFSAERPEGSISTLTIQRTEQRDSAMYRCASSLAGSSGNTIYFGEGSWLTVV.

This clonotype was seen many times. The rearrangement uses TRBV12-3 or TRBV12-4 and TRBJ1-1; 8 positions agree with TRBD1. The length of the CDR3 is 14 residues. Germline trimming cut 5 bases from V and 4 bases from J; bases unmatched to any gene: 6. The DNA for the CDR3 is TGTGCCAGCAGTCTATGGACAGGGAGCACTGAAGCTTTCTTT. The encoded protein is CASSLWTGSTEAFF.

This clonotype was counted many times. V gene TRBV6-6 combines with J gene TRBJ1-5; 10 nucleotides align to TRBD1. Trimming at V came to 6 bases and at J to 0 bases, leaving 8 bases not matched to a gene. The germline CDR1 and CDR2 sequences are MNHNY and SVGAGI (reference sequence). The length of the CDR3 is 17 residues. In nucleotides, the CDR3 is TGTGCCAGCAGACAGGGACAGGGGAAGGGTAGCAATCAGCCCCAGCATTTT. Amino acids: CASRQGQGKGSNQPQHF.